This entry lists 23 T cell receptor beta chains sequenced from one sample in a study of technical replicates of blood from several donors. Sequencing used immunoSEQ multiplex PCR; TCRdb keeps in-frame clones, though not all of them. This table has about 66,000 clones, 90% to 95% appearing once. The sequenced sample consisted of PBMCs. These receptors all stem from a human donor in good health. Some clones in this sample may be carry-over from other donors' samples.

The chain links TRBV2 to TRBJ1-1; no reliable D call. Germline CDR1 SNHLY, CDR2 FYNNEI. CDR3 length: 14 amino acids. Trimming took off 6 bases at V and 2 bases at J, with 13 bases between the two ends. CDR3 amino acids: CASSLRTANTEAFF. In DNA, the CDR3 is TGTGCCAGCAGCTTAAGAACTGCAAACACTGAAGCTTTCTTT.

This rearrangement joins TRBV6-1 to TRBJ1-4, with D possibly being TRBD1 (6 bases). This CDR3 has 18 residues. The V and J ends lost 2 bases and 0 bases respectively, with 16 bases between them. CDR1 and CDR2 (germline): MNHNS, SASEGT. As DNA, the CDR3 is TGTGCCAGCAGTGAATTTGGACAGAGTGTTGCAACTAATGAAAAACTGTTTTTT. Translating gives CASSEFGQSVATNEKLFF.

This chain joins TRBV6-5 and TRBJ1-2; possibly TRBD1 for D (6 bases). CDR1 and CDR2 (germline): MNHEY, SVGAGI. Deletions cut 6 bases from V and 0 bases from J, with 14 bases between. The CDR3 contains 15 residues. The CDR3 spells CASRRGHLANYGYTF. CDR3 DNA: TGTGCCAGCAGGAGGGGACACCTGGCTAACTATGGCTACACCTTC.

The V and J genes are TRBV7-9 and TRBJ2-3; D perhaps matches TRBD1 (6 bases). Germline loops: CDR1 SEHNR, CDR2 FQNEAQ (reference sequence). The length of the CDR3 is 16 residues. Trimming pared 4 bases from V and 4 bases from J, leaving 18 bases between. CDR3 in DNA: TGTGCCAGCAGCTCTAGAACCGGGACAACCCCAGATACGCAGTATTTT. Amino acids: CASSSRTGTTPDTQYF. Based on the CDR3 plus reference TRBV7-9 and TRBJ2-3, the full variable domain is DTGVSQNPRHKITKRGQNVTFRCDPISEHNRLYWYRQTLGQGPEFLTYFQNEAQLEKSRLLSDRFSAERPKGSFSTLEIQRTEQGDSAMYLCASSSRTGTTPDTQYFGPGTRLTVL.

The chain links TRBV2 to TRBJ1-5; D might be TRBD1 (5 bases). Germline CDR1 reads SNHLY; CDR2 reads FYNNEI. The CDR3 runs 15 residues. Trimming took off 5 bases at V and 6 bases at J, with 17 bases between the two ends. CDR3 nucleotide sequence: TGTGCCAGCAGTTGGGACTCTGGAGGAGTTCAGCCCCAGCATTTT. It is translated as CASSWDSGGVQPQHF.

This chain links TRBV5-1 with TRBJ1-3; D gene unclear. The V end was cut by 0 bases, the J end by 3 bases, with 10 bases between. CDR1 and CDR2 from the germline V gene are SGHRS and YFSETQ. There are 15 residues in the CDR3. For the CDR3, the DNA is TGCGCCAGCAGCTTGGAAGGACTCGGTGGAAACACCATATATTTT. This encodes CASSLEGLGGNTIYF.

The V gene is TRBV10-3, the J gene TRBJ2-2; D possibly corresponds to TRBD1 (6 bases). CDR3 size: 15 residues. The ends were cut back, 11 bases at V and 0 bases at J, with 16 bases in the middle. Germline CDR1 is ENHRY and CDR2 is SYGVKD. For the CDR3, the DNA is TGTGCCGTTCAATCCGGGACAACGAACACCGGGGAGCTGTTTTTT. It translates to CAVQSGTTNTGELFF.

The chain combines TRBV7-6 with TRBJ2-7; 8 bases map to TRBD1. Germline lookup yields CDR1 SGHVS and CDR2 FNYEAQ. After removal of 1 base from V and 5 bases from J, the junction contained 4 bases not matched to a gene. The CDR3 sequence is 14 residues long. Here the CDR3 DNA reads TGTGCCAGCAGCTTAGACAGGGGGGTACACGAGCAGTACTTC. This sequence encodes CASSLDRGVHEQYF.

The chain is built from TRBV4-3 and TRBJ2-5; D may be TRBD2 (6 bases). This CDR3 region has 16 residues. Germline V lookup: CDR1 LGHNA, CDR2 YSLEER. Trimming took off 4 bases at V and 5 bases at J, with 20 bases between the two ends. CDR3 bases: TGCGCCAGCAGCCCTTATGGGGAGCCAGGGAGGGAGACCCAGTACTTC. Protein sequence: CASSPYGEPGRETQYF.

The rearrangement links TRBV5-4 to TRBJ1-2, with TRBD1 matching 9 bases. J gave up 5 bases and V 4 bases, and 9 bases lay outside the gene matches. The length of the CDR3 is 15 residues. Germline lookup yields CDR1 SGHNT and CDR2 YYREEE (reference sequence). CDR3 nucleotide sequence: TGTGCCAGCAGCCTCCTAGGACAGGGGAATTATGGCTACACCTTC. Translated, it gives CASSLLGQGNYGYTF.

This chain uses TRBV2 with TRBJ2-1; tentatively, D is TRBD1 (5 bases). Germline-derived CDR1 and CDR2 are SNHLY and FYNNEI. CDR3 size: 10 residues. The V end was cut by 6 bases, the J end by 9 bases, with 6 bases between. CDR3 coding DNA: TGTGCCAGCAGCAGGGTTGAGCAGTTCTTC. Translated, it gives CASSRVEQFF.

The chain has TRBV18 and TRBJ2-7, with TRBD2 matching 7 bases. The CDR3 is made up of 16 amino acids. J was trimmed by 0 bases and V by 3 bases; bases with no gene match: 8. Germline V gene sequence: CDR1 KGHSH, CDR2 LQKENI. The chain's CDR3 is CASSPGGRGHSYEQYF. Written as DNA, the CDR3 is TGTGCCAGCTCACCTGGGGGGAGGGGTCACTCCTACGAGCAGTACTTC. The whole variable domain, remainder taken from reference TRBV18 and TRBJ2-7, is NAGVMQNPRHLVRRRGQEARLRCSPMKGHSHVYWYRQLPEEGLKFMVYLQKENIIDESGMPKERFSAEFPKEGPSILRIQQVVRGDSAAYFCASSPGGRGHSYEQYFGPGTRLTVT.

The chain uses TRBV14 and TRBJ2-7, with D uncertain. Germline V gene lookup returns CDR1 SGHDN and CDR2 FVKESK. V was trimmed by 1 base and J by 6 bases, leaving 16 bases between them. The CDR3 covers 15 residues. Written as DNA, the CDR3 is TGTGCCAGCAGCCAAGCTCCTAGAAGGCCCGCCGAGCAGTACTTC. Encoded protein: CASSQAPRRPAEQYF.

This chain joins TRBV7-2 and TRBJ1-2, with D unclear. Germline V gene data show CDR1 as SGHTA and CDR2 as FQGNSA. Trimming shortened V by 2 bases and J by 7 bases, and 8 bases separated the two germline ends. The CDR3 totals 12 residues. The CDR3 reads CASSLSSPGYTF. The CDR3 nucleotides are TGTGCCAGCAGCTTAAGTAGTCCTGGCTACACCTTC.

The chain uses TRBV20-1 and TRBJ2-7; a possible D gene is TRBD2 (5 bases). The CDR3 spans 11 residues. Trimming removed 3 bases from V and 6 bases from J, with 9 bases in between. The germline V gene has CDR1 DFQATT and CDR2 SNEGSKA (reference sequence). CDR3 loop: CSARGSGEQYF. The CDR3 DNA sequence: TGCAGTGCTAGGGGGAGTGGCGAGCAGTACTTC.

This clone was detected once. V and J are TRBV7-2 and TRBJ2-2; D possibly corresponds to TRBD2 (5 bases). The germline CDR1 and CDR2 sequences are SGHTA and FQGNSA. V was pared by 6 bases and J by 3 bases, with 14 bases between. The CDR3 runs 15 residues. For the CDR3, the DNA is TGTGCCAGCAGTTCAGCGGTCAGAGACACCGGGGAGCTGTTTTTT. Protein product: CASSSAVRDTGELFF.

The V gene is TRBV6-1, the J gene TRBJ1-4; D is undetermined. CDR3 length equals 15 residues. V dropped 2 bases and J dropped 4 bases, with 11 bases sitting between them. Germline CDR1 and CDR2: MNHNS and SASEGT. CDR3 DNA: TGTGCCAGCAGTGAATATACTTGGAGTAATGAAAAACTGTTTTTT. Protein product: CASSEYTWSNEKLFF.

The V call is TRBV30, the J call TRBJ2-1; 8 bases fit TRBD2. Germline V gene data show CDR1 as GTSNPN and CDR2 as SVGIG (reference sequence). The CDR3 covers 16 residues. V lost 0 bases and J lost 7; bases outside the gene matches: 11. As DNA, the CDR3 is TGTGCCTGGAGTGTAGGAATAGCGGGACTTCGGAATGAGCAGTTCTTC. Protein product: CAWSVGIAGLRNEQFF.

The genes are TRBV6-5 and TRBJ1-1, with D perhaps matching TRBD1 (5 bases). V was cut by 0 bases and J by 7 bases, with 12 bases left in between. The CDR3 consists of 14 residues. Germline V gene sequence: CDR1 MNHEY, CDR2 SVGAGI. CDR3 nucleotides: TGTGCCAGCAGTTACTCGGGGGGAAGGAGTGAAGCTTTCTTT. It is translated as CASSYSGGRSEAFF.

J is TRBJ2-1 and V is TRBV7-9; tentatively, D is TRBD2 (5 bases). The germline gives CDR1 SEHNR, CDR2 FQNEAQ (reference sequence). The CDR3 has 13 residues. V was cut by 6 bases and J by 7 bases, with 13 bases left in between. The CDR3: CASRTGSQNEQFF. CDR3 DNA sequence: TGTGCCAGCAGGACGGGATCTCAGAATGAGCAGTTCTTC.

The rearrangement joins TRBV5-6 to TRBJ1-2, with TRBD1 matching over 10 bases. This CDR3 is built from 16 residues. V shed 0 bases and J 4 bases; nucleotides not matched to a gene: 6. CDR1 is SGHDT and CDR2 is YYEEEE in the germline V gene. The CDR3 coding sequence is TGTGCCAGCAGCTTGGACCGACAGGGGGCGAGCTATGGCTACACCTTC. Amino acid sequence: CASSLDRQGASYGYTF.

The chain links TRBV19 to TRBJ2-1, with 10 bases aligning to TRBD2. CDR3 length equals 14 residues. Germline V gives CDR1 LNHDA, CDR2 SQIVND (reference sequence). J gave up 6 bases and V 5 bases, and 4 bases lay outside the gene matches. Written as DNA, the CDR3 is TGTGCCAGTAGTTCACTAGCGGGGTTCAATGAGCAGTTCTTC. Its translation: CASSSLAGFNEQFF.

The rearrangement uses TRBV5-6 and TRBJ2-1; possibly TRBD2 for D (6 bases). Trimming removed 0 bases at V and 3 bases at J, with 7 bases between. CDR1 SGHDT and CDR2 YYEEEE come from the germline V gene. The CDR3 spans 14 residues. CDR3 region: CASSLVADYNEQFF. The CDR3 DNA is TGTGCCAGCAGCTTGGTAGCGGACTACAATGAGCAGTTCTTC. The full variable domain, with the rest looked up from reference TRBV5-6 and TRBJ2-1, is DAGVTQSPTHLIKTRGQQVTLRCSPKSGHDTVSWYQQALGQGPQFIFQYYEEEERQRGNFPDRFSGHQFPNYSSELNVNALLLGDSALYLCASSLVADYNEQFFGPGTRLTVL.